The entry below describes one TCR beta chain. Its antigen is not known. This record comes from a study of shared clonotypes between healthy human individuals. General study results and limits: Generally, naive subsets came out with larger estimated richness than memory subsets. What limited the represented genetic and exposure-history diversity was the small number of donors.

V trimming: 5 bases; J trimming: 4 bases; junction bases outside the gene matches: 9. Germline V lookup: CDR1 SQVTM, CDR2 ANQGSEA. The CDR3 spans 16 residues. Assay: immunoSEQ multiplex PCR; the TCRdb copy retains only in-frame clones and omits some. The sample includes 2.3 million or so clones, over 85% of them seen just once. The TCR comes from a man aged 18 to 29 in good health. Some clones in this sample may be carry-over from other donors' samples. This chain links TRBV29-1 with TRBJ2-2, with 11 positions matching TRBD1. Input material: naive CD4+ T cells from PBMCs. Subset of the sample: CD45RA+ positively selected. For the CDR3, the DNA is TGCAGCGTTAGGGTCCGGACAGGGGGCATCACCGGGGAGCTGTTTTTT. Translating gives CSVRVRTGGITGELFF.